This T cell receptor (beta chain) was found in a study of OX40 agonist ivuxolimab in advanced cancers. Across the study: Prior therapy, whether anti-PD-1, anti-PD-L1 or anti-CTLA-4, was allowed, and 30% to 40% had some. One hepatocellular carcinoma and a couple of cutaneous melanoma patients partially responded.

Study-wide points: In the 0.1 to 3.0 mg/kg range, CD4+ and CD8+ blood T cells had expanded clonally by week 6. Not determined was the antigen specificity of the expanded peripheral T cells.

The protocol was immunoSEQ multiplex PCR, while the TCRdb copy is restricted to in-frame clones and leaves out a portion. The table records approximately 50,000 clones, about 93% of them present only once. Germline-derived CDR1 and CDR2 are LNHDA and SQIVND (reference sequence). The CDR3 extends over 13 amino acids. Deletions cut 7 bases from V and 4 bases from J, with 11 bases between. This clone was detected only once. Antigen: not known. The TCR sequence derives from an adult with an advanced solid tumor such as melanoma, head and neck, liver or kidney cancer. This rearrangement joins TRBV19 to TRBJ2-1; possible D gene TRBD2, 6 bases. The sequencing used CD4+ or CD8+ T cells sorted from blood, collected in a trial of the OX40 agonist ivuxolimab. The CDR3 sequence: CASTPGVYNEQFF. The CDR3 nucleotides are TGTGCCAGTACCCCGGGAGTATACAATGAGCAGTTCTTC.